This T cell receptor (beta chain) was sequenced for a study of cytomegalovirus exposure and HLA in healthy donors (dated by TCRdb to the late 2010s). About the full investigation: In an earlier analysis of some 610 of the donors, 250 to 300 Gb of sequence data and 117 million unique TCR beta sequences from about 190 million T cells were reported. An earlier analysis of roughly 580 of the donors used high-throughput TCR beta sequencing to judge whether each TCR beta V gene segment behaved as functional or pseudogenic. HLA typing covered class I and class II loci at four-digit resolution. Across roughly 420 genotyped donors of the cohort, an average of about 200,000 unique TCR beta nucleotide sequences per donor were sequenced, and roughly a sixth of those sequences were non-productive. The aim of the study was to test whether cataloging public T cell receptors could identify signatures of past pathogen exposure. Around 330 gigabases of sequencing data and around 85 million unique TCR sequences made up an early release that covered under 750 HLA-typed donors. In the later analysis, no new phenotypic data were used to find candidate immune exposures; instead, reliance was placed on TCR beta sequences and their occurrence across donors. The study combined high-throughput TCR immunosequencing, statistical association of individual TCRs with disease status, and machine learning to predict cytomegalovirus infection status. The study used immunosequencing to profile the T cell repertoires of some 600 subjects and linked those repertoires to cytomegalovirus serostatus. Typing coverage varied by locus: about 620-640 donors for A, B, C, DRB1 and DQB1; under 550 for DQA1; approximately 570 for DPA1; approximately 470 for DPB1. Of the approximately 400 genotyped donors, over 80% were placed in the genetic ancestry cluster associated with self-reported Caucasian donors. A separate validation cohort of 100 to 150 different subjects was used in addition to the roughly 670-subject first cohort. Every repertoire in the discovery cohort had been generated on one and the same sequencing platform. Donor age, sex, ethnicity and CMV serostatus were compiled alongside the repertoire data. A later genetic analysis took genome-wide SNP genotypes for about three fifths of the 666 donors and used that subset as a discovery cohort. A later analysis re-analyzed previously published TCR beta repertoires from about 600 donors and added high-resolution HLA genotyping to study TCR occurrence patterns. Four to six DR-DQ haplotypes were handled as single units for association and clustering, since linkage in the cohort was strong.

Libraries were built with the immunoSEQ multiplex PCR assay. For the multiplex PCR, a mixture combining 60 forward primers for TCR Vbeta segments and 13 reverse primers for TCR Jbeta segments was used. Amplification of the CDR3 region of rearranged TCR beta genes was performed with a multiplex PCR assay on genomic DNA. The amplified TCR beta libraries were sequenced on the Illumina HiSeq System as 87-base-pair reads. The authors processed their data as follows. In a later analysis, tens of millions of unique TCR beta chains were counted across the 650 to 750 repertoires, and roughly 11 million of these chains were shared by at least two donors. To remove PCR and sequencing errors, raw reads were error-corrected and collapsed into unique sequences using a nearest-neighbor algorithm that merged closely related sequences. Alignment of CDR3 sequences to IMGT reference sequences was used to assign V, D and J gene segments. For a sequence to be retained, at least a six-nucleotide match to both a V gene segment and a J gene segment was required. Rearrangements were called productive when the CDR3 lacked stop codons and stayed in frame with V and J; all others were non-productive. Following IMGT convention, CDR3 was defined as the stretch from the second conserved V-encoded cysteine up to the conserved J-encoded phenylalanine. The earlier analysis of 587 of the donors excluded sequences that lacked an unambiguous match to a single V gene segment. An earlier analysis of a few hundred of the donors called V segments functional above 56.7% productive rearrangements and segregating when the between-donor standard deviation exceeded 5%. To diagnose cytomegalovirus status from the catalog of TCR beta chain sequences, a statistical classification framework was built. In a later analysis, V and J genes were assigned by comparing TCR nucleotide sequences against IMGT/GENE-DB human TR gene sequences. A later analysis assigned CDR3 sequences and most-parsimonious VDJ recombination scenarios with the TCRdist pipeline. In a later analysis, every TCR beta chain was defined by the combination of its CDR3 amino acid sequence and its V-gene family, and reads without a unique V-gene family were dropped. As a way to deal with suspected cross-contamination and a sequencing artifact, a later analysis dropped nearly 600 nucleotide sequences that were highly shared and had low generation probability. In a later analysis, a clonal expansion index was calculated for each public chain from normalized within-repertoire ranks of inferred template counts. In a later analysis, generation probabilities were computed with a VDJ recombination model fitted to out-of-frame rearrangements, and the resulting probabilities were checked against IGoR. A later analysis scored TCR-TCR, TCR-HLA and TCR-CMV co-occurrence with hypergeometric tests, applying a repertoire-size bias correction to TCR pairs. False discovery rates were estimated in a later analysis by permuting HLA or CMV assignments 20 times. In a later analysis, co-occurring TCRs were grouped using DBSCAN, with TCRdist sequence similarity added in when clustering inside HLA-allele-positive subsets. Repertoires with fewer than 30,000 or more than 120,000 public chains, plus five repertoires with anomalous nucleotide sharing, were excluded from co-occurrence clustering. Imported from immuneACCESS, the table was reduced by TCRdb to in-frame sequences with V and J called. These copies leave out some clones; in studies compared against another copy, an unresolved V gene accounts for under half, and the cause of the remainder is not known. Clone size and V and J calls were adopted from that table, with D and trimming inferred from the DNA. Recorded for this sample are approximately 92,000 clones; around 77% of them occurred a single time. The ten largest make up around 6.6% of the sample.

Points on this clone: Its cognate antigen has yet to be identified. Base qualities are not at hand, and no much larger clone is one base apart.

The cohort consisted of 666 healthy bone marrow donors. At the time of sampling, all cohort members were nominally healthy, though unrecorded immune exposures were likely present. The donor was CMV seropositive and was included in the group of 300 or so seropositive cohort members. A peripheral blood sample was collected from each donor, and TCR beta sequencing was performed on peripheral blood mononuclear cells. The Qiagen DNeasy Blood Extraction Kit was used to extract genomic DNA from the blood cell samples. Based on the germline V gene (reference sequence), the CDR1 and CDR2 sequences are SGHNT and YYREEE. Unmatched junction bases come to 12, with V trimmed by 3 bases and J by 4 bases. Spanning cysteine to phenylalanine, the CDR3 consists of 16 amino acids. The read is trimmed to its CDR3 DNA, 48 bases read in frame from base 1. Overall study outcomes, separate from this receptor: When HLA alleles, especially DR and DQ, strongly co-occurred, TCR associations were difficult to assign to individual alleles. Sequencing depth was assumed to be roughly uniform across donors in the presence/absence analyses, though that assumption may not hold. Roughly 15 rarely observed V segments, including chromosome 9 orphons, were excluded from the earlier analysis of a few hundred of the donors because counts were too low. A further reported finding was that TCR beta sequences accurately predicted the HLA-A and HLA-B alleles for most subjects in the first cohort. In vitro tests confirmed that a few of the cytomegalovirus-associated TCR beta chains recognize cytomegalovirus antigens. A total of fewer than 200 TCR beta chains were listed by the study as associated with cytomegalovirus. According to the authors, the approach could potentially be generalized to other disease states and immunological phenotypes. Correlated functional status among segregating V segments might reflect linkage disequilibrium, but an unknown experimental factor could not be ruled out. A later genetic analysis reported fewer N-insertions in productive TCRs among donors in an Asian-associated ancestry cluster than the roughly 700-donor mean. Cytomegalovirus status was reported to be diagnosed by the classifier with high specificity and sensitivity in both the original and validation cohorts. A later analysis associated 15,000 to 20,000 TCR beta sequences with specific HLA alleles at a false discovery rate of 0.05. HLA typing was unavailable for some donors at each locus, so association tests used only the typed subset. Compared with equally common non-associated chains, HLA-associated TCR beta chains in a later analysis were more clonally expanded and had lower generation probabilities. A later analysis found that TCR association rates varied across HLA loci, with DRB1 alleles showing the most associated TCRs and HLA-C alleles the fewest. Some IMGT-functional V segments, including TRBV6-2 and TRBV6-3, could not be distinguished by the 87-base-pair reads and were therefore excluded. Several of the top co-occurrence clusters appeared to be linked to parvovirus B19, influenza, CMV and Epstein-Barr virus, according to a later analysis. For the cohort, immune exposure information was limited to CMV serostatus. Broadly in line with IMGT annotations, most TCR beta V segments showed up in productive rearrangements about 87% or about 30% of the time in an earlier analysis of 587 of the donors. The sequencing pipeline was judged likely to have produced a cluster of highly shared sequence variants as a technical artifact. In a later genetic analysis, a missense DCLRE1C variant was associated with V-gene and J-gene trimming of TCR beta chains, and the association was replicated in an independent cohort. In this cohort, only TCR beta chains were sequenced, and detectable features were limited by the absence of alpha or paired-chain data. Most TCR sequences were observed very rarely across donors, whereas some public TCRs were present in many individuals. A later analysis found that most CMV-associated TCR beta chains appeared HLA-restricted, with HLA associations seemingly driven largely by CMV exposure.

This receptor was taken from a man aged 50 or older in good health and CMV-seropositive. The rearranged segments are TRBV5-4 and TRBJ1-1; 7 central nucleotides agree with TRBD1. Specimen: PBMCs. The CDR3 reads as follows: CASSYYRGSSPTEAFF. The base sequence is TGTGCCAGCAGCTACTACAGGGGTTCAAGTCCCACTGAAGCTTTCTTT. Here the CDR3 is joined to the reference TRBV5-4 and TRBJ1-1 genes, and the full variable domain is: ETGVTQSPTHLIKTRGQQVTLRCSSQSGHNTVSWYQQALGQGPQFIFQYYREEENGRGNFPPRFSGLQFPNYSSELNVNALELDDSALYLCASSYYRGSSPTEAFFGQGTRLTVV.